This T cell receptor (beta chain) was observed in a study of T-cell reconstitution after alpha-beta-depleted transplantation in children. The CDR3 loop spans 13 amino acids. The V segment lost 6 bases and the J segment 0 bases; nucleotides outside the gene matches: 2. Germline V gene lookup returns CDR1 SQVTM and CDR2 ANQGSEA. This clonotype was counted between two and nine times. Using unique molecular identifiers, the investigators prepared the TCRbeta library. From the PCR reads, TCRdb called clonotypes with MiXCR, one entry per CDR3 protein. Of roughly 500,000 distinct CDR3 sequences listed, approximately 20% are singletons.

The sample here was PBMCs from the stem cell graft donor, taken from the stem cell graft. The TCR originated in a human donor who donated a stem cell graft to a child with acute lymphoblastic leukemia. J is TRBJ2-1 and V is TRBV29-1, with 7 bases lining up with TRBD2. The CDR3 loop is CSVLADSYNEQFF. CDR3 coding DNA: TGCAGCGTCCTAGCGGACTCCTACAATGAGCAGTTCTTC.